These 2 T cell receptor beta chains were sequenced from one sample in a study of T cells in Graves' hyperthyroidism and ophthalmopathy. Amplified TCR beta CDR3 regions came from RNA transcripts. When the TCR CDR3 underwent first-round RT-PCR, the HTBI primer set was used. TCRdb passed the multiplex PCR reads through MiXCR, listing each CDR3 protein once. The data contain about 600,000 distinct CDR3 sequences, more than 13% of them singletons. Sequencing used blood. All receptors derive from a woman under 30 with Graves' ophthalmopathy.

This clonotype was detected once. V and J are TRBV7-9 and TRBJ1-1; D call uncertain. CDR3 length: 13 residues. The V gene lost 7 bases and the J gene lost 4 bases, with 13 bases spanning the gap. Germline CDR1 SEHNR, CDR2 FQNEAQ (reference sequence). CDR3: CASTPVRITEAFF. DNA of the CDR3: TGTGCCAGCACCCCGGTCCGGATCACTGAAGCTTTCTTT.

This clonotype was seen ten or more times. The rearrangement joins TRBV3-1 to TRBJ2-4; 8 bases align to TRBD1. CDR3 length: 15 amino acids. The V and J ends lost 4 bases and 7 bases, in that order; junction bases with no gene match: 9. Per germline, CDR1 LGHDT and CDR2 YNNKEL (reference sequence). Written as DNA, the CDR3 is TGTGCCAGCAGCCCTCAGGGGGCCATCGGCAACATTCAGTACTTC. This translates into CASSPQGAIGNIQYF.